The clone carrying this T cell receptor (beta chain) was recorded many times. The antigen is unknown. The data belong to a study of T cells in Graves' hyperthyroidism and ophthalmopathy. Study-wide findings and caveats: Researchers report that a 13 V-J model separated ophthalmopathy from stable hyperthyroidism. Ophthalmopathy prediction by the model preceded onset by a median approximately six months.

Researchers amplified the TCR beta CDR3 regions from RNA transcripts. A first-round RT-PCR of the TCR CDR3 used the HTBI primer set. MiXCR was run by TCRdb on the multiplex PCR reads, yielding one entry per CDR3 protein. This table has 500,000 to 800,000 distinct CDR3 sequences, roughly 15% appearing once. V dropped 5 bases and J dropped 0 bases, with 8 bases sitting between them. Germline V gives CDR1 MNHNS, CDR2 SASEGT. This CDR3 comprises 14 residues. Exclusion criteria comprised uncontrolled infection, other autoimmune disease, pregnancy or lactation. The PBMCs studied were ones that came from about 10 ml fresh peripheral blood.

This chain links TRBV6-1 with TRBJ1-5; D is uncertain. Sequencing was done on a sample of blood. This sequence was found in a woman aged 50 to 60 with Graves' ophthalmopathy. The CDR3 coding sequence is TGTGCCAGCAGTTTGGCCTCTAGCAATCAGCCCCAGCATTTT. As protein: CASSLASSNQPQHF.